The rows below give T cell receptor beta chains drawn from one sample of a study of blood T cells in healthy people across ages. Each CDR3 protein gets one entry after TCRdb re-called the 5' RACE reads with MiXCR. The sample includes fewer than 1.5 million distinct CDR3 sequences, about 43% of them seen just once. The material sequenced was blood. Receptors were obtained from a woman younger than 30 in good health. Both conserved end residues are part of each CDR3.

v_gene: TRBV30
CDR3aa: CAWWRGTPKNTIYF

v_gene: TRBV2
CDR3aa: CASSRGGRPDNEQFF

v_gene: TRBV3-1
CDR3aa: CASSQDFRGTNTEAFF

v_gene: TRBV28
CDR3aa: CASSDSGGGETQFF

v_gene: TRBV5-1
CDR3aa: CASSLSAYGRAYNEQFF

v_gene: TRBV7-2
CDR3aa: CARRQGQGGELFF

v_gene: TRBV20-1
CDR3aa: CSARELVRRLVEGQYF

v_gene: TRBV12-3/TRBV12-4
CDR3aa: CASSFGTVGAKQFF

v_gene: TRBV12-3/TRBV12-4
CDR3aa: CASGTSGGVQETQYF

v_gene: TRBV27
CDR3aa: CASRNNIGAGQETQYF

v_gene: TRBV5-1
CDR3aa: CASSWDTFTDTQYF

v_gene: TRBV12-3/TRBV12-4
CDR3aa: CASSKRTTEGNEQYF

v_gene: TRBV27
CDR3aa: CASRSGGSGNTIYF

v_gene: TRBV6-5
CDR3aa: CASSPLGADKGYTF

v_gene: TRBV27
CDR3aa: CASSPRGAQYF

v_gene: TRBV6-1
CDR3aa: CASSHVLAYEQYF

v_gene: TRBV28
CDR3aa: CASSLRMGGQETQYF

v_gene: TRBV11-1
CDR3aa: CASRRDSYQETQYF

v_gene: TRBV12-3/TRBV12-4
CDR3aa: CASTAGLSTDTQYF

v_gene: TRBV5-1
CDR3aa: CARLTGDGNSNQPQHF

v_gene: TRBV25-1
CDR3aa: CASSEYSRGNIQYF

v_gene: TRBV5-1
CDR3aa: CASSPDSYNEQFF

v_gene: TRBV21-1
CDR3aa: CAIQTGSHEQYF

v_gene: TRBV20-1
CDR3aa: CSASWTSGYNEQFF

v_gene: TRBV20-1
CDR3aa: CSVPPRGSPHEQYF

v_gene: TRBV19
CDR3aa: CASSRDRSVETQYF

v_gene: TRBV12-5
CDR3aa: CASGLGGTSGYNEQFF